The subject of this entry is one T cell receptor (beta chain). This table comes from immunoSEQ multiplex PCR, and its TCRdb copy is limited to in-frame clones, with some not included. The sample lists around 5,500 clones; approximately 80% were seen once. These data are taken from a study of T cell repertoires in ileal Crohn's disease. Time point here: inflamed ileum from the surgical specimen. The material sequenced was ileal tissue. This TCR was recovered from an adult with Crohn's disease.

The CDR3 DNA is TGTGCCAGCAGCTTAGTTGCCCCGTCGGAAGGCTACACCTTC. Encoded protein: CASSLVAPSEGYTF. The chain uses TRBV7-9 and TRBJ1-2; D uncertain. The V gene's germline CDR1 is SEHNR and CDR2 FQNEAQ (reference sequence). V was pared by 1 base and J by 8 bases, with 14 bases between. The CDR3 covers 14 residues. The full variable domain, completed using reference TRBV7-9 and TRBJ1-2, is DTGVSQNPRHKITKRGQNVTFRCDPISEHNRLYWYRQTLGQGPEFLTYFQNEAQLEKSRLLSDRFSAERPKGSFSTLEIQRTEQGDSAMYLCASSLVAPSEGYTFGSGTRLTVV.